Listed here are 4 T cell receptor beta chains from one sample, sequenced in a study of T cells after yellow fever vaccination. TCRdb re-derived calls from the 5' RACE reads in MiXCR, one entry per CDR3 protein. In the table there are 300,000 to 450,000 distinct CDR3 sequences, about 6% of which are singletons. The sample in question was PBMCs, obtained 5 days after the yellow fever booster vaccination. These receptors were collected from a man aged 30 to 45 who received the YFV17D yellow fever vaccine.

This clonotype was found many times. The V call is TRBV10-2, the J call TRBJ2-3, with D maybe TRBD1 (6 bases). This CDR3 has 15 residues. CDR1 is WSHSY and CDR2 is SAAADI in the germline V gene. V lost 4 bases, J lost 0 bases, and 11 bases lay in between. CDR3 residues: CASSGGGQSTDTQYF. CDR3 coding DNA: TGCGCCAGCAGTGGAGGGGGACAAAGCACAGATACGCAGTATTTT.

This clonotype has at least ten counts. The chain recombines TRBV7-3 with TRBJ2-1, with no clear D. The CDR3 sequence is 13 residues long. Trimming left V 0 bases short and J 12 bases short, with 12 bases between. CDR1 is SGHTA, CDR2 FQGTGA, per germline. CDR3 nucleotide sequence: TGTGCCAGCAGCTTAACCACGAGAGGTTGGCAGTTCTTC. It is translated as CASSLTTRGWQFF.

This clonotype was counted only a few times. CDR3 sequence (DNA): TGTGCCAGCGGACGGAACTCCTACGAGCAGTACTTC. Residues: CASGRNSYEQYF. The chain recombines TRBV11-2 with TRBJ2-7; D uncertain. V lost 8 bases to trimming and J lost 0 bases, with 8 bases between them. Germline-derived CDR1 and CDR2 are SGHAT and FQNNGV. The CDR3 sequence is 12 residues long.

The chain recombines TRBV12-5 with TRBJ2-1, with D perhaps matching TRBD2 (6 bases). Trimming left V 0 bases short and J 2 bases short, with 11 bases between. This CDR3 spans 16 amino acids. CDR1 and CDR2 from the germline V gene are LGHNT and FRNRAP. CDR3 nucleotides: TGTGCTAGTGGTTTGGTATCCGGGAGCCCCTACAATGAGCAGTTCTTC. Translating gives CASGLVSGSPYNEQFF.